These 13 T cell receptor beta chains came from one sample sequenced in a study of blood T cells in healthy people across ages. Through a sample-barcoded 5' primer and a J-beta primer mix, a second PCR was run for about 6 to 12 cycles. TCRdb fed the 5' RACE reads into MiXCR, producing one record per CDR3 protein. The table shows 1.5 million to 2 million distinct CDR3 sequences, with around 48% occurring only once. Sequenced input: blood. The receptors originated from a woman in her thirties or forties in good health.

This rearrangement joins TRBV4-3 to TRBJ1-1; D not resolved. The CDR3 consists of 18 residues. Germline V gives CDR1 LGHNA, CDR2 YSLEER. V was clipped by 2 bases and J by 1 base, with 20 bases between them. CDR3 coding DNA: TGCGCCAGCAGCCAAAATCAAGGGAATGGGGTAGGGAACACTGAAGCTTTCTTT. It encodes CASSQNQGNGVGNTEAFF.

V and J are TRBV11-2 and TRBJ2-6; TRBD2 aligns across 7 bases. V shed 3 bases and J 0 bases; nucleotides not matched to a gene: 8. The CDR3 is made up of 18 amino acids. Germline CDR1 and CDR2: SGHAT and FQNNGV. The chain's CDR3 is CASSFGTRGVSGANVLTF. As DNA, the CDR3 is TGTGCCAGCAGCTTTGGGACCCGGGGGGTCTCTGGGGCCAACGTCCTGACTTTC.

This clonotype turned up a few times. V usage is TRBV5-1 and J usage is TRBJ2-6; unclear D gene. The CDR3 length is 16 residues. V lost 0 bases, J lost 4 bases, and 11 bases lay in between. Germline CDR1 reads SGHRS; CDR2 reads YFSETQ. The CDR3: CASSLDLVGGANVLTF. For the CDR3, the DNA is TGCGCCAGCAGCTTGGACCTTGTGGGGGGGGCCAACGTCCTGACTTTC.

This chain joins TRBV7-2 and TRBJ2-4; a weak D match, TRBD1 (6 bases). The CDR3 covers 16 residues. Germline-derived CDR1 and CDR2 are SGHTA and FQGNSA. Deletions cut 1 base from V and 2 bases from J, with 12 bases between. CDR3 loop: CASSLENRETKNIQYF. The CDR3 region has the DNA TGTGCCAGCAGCTTAGAGAACAGGGAAACCAAAAACATTCAGTACTTC.

The chain employs TRBV20-1 and TRBJ2-1; 7 bases line up with TRBD2. This CDR3 is built from 14 residues. Germline trimming cut 5 bases from V and 4 bases from J; bases unmatched to any gene: 8. CDR1 and CDR2 (germline): DFQATT, SNEGSKA (reference sequence). CDR3 DNA sequence: TGCAGTGCTGACTCGGGACTACTTTACAATGAGCAGTTCTTC. Translated: CSADSGLLYNEQFF.

This sequence joins TRBV13 and TRBJ2-1, with TRBD2 matching over 7 bases. Germline V gene lookup returns CDR1 PRHDT and CDR2 FYEKMQ (reference sequence). Unmatched junction bases numbered 6, after V lost 5 bases and J lost 5 bases. The CDR3 covers 14 residues. The CDR3 region is CASSTSGDNNEQFF. CDR3 DNA: TGTGCCAGCAGCACCAGCGGGGATAACAATGAGCAGTTCTTC. Using reference TRBV13 and TRBJ2-1 for the parts outside the CDR3, the full variable domain is AAGVIQSPRHLIKEKRETATLKCYPIPRHDTVYWYQQGPGQDPQFLISFYEKMQSDKGSIPDRFSAQQFSDYHSELNMSSLELGDSALYFCASSTSGDNNEQFFGPGTRLTVL.

V is TRBV6-5 and J is TRBJ2-1, with unresolved D. V lost 0 bases and J lost 5, with 8 bases in between. The germline V gene has CDR1 MNHEY and CDR2 SVGAGI. The CDR3 contains 14 residues. The CDR3 DNA reads TGTGCCAGCAGTTACTCGGACCCAAACAATGAGCAGTTCTTC. Its translation is CASSYSDPNNEQFF.

This chain joins TRBV29-1 and TRBJ1-1; TRBD1 is a possible D gene (6 bases). The CDR3 totals 13 residues. V lost 7 bases and J 1 base, leaving 13 bases between the germline ends. CDR1 and CDR2 from the germline V gene are SQVTM and ANQGSEA. The CDR3 spells CSAVGGQNTEAFF. For the CDR3, the DNA is TGCAGCGCCGTCGGGGGACAGAACACTGAAGCTTTCTTT.

The rearrangement uses TRBV5-1 and TRBJ2-1, with no clear D. Trimming took 0 bases from V and 3 from J, leaving 16 bases between them. The CDR3 totals 17 residues. Germline CDR1 and CDR2: SGHRS and YFSETQ. The CDR3 spells CASSLALVTSFYNEQFF. The CDR3 coding sequence is TGCGCCAGCAGCTTGGCTCTAGTAACCTCCTTCTACAATGAGCAGTTCTTC.

The rearrangement uses TRBV29-1 and TRBJ2-5; D not resolved. The germline gives CDR1 SQVTM, CDR2 ANQGSEA. V shed 1 base and J shed 0 bases, with 6 bases lying between them. CDR3 length: 13 residues. CDR3 DNA: TGCAGCGTTGAAGGCAAGAACCAAGAGACCCAGTACTTC. Its translation is CSVEGKNQETQYF. Full variable domain (missing parts from reference TRBV29-1 and TRBJ2-5): SAVISQKPSRDICQRGTSLTIQCQVDSQVTMMFWYRQQPGQSLTLIATANQGSEATYESGFVIDKFPISRPNLTFSTLTVSNMSPEDSSIYLCSVEGKNQETQYFGPGTRLLVL.

The table lists this clonotype with a few counts. This chain links TRBV5-1 with TRBJ2-1; D may be TRBD1 (6 bases). V was trimmed by 2 bases and J by 2 bases, leaving 11 bases between them. The V gene's germline CDR1 is SGHRS and CDR2 YFSETQ. This CDR3 is 15 amino acids long. CDR3 DNA: TGCGCCAGCAGCTTCATACAGGGTACCTACAATGAGCAGTTCTTC. This encodes CASSFIQGTYNEQFF.

The rearrangement links TRBV25-1 to TRBJ1-4; 7 bases fit TRBD1. CDR1 MGHDK and CDR2 SYGVNS come from the germline V gene. V was pared by 6 bases and J by 2 bases, with 9 bases of the junction left unmatched. This CDR3 comprises 16 residues. CDR3 bases: TGTGCCAGCAGCAAAGGGGGCGGGGCCACTAATGAAAAACTGTTTTTT. Residues: CASSKGGGATNEKLFF. The full variable domain, rest sourced from reference TRBV25-1 and TRBJ1-4, is EADIYQTPRYLVIGTGKKITLECSQTMGHDKMYWYQQDPGMELHLIHYSYGVNSTEKGDLSSESTVSRIRTEHFPLTLESARPSHTSQYLCASSKGGGATNEKLFFGSGTQLSVL.

This clonotype was seen a few times. The chain links TRBV6-2 or TRBV6-3 to TRBJ2-5, with D possibly matching TRBD1 (6 bases). Germline CDR1 MNHEY, CDR2 SVGEGT. The ends were cut back, 2 bases at V and 5 bases at J, with 18 bases in the middle. The CDR3 has 16 residues. CDR3 in DNA: TGTGCCAGCAGTTACCTAGGACAGTCTCAAGGGGAGACCCAGTACTTC. Protein product: CASSYLGQSQGETQYF.